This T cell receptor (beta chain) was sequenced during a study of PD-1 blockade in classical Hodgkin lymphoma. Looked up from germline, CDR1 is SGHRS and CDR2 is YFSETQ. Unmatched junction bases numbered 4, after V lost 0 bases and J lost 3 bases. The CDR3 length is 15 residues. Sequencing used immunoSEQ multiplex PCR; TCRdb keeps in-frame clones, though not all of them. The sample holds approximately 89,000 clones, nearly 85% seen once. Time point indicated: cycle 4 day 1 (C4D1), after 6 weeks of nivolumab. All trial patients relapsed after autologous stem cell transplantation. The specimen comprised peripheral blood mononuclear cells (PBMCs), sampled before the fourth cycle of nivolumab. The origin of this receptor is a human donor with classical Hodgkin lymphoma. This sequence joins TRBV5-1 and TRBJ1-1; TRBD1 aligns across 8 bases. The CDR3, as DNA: TGCGCCAGCAGCTTGGGGACAGGGTTGGACACTGAAGCTTTCTTT. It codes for CASSLGTGLDTEAFF.